The present T cell receptor beta chain was sequenced within a study of cytomegalovirus exposure and HLA in healthy donors. Points from the study as a whole: The study recorded over 150 TCR beta chains that were cytomegalovirus-associated. Specific recognition of CMV antigens was confirmed in vitro for a few chains (all CMV-associated). TCR sequences were mostly rare, though some public TCRs occurred in many donors.

Germline V gene data show CDR1 as MNHEY and CDR2 as SMNVEV (reference sequence). This CDR3 contains 15 residues. The ends were cut back, 4 bases at V and 4 bases at J, with 17 bases in the middle. About this clone: Its antigen is still unknown.

The assay was immunoSEQ multiplex PCR, and TCRdb's table has in-frame clones only and misses some. Of fewer than 200,000 clones in the sample, 75% to 90% are singletons; the top ten hold approximately 2%. The study drew the donors from its approximately 130-subject validation cohort, separate from the approximately 700-subject first cohort. Material for sequencing was PBMCs. The J gene is TRBJ2-7, the V gene TRBV27; possibly TRBD2 for D (6 bases). This TCR was recovered from a woman between 18 and 29 years old in good health and CMV-seronegative. The CDR3 here is CASSSPWGSGYEQYF. CDR3 bases: TGTGCCAGCAGTTCCCCCTGGGGGAGCGGGTACGAGCAGTACTTC.